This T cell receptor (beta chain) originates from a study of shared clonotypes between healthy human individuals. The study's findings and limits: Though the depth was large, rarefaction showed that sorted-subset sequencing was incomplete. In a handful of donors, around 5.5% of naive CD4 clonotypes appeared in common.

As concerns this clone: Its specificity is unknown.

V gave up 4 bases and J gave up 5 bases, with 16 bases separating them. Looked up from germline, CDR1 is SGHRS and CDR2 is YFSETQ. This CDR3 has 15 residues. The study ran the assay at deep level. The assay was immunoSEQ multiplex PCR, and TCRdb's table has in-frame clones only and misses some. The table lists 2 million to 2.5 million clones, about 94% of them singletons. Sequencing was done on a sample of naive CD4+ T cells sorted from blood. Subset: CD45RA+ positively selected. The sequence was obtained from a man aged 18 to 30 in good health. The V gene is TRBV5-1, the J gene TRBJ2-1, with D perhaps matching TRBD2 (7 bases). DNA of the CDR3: TGCGCCAGCAGCCCCGAGGGGGGGTTCCACAATGAGCAGTTCTTC. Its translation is CASSPEGGFHNEQFF.